This T cell receptor (beta chain) originates from a study of PD-1 blockade in classical Hodgkin lymphoma. Study background: Nivolumab 3 mg/kg was given intravenously every 2 weeks. Findings of the study overall: Patients excluded were those beginning nivolumab under 1 year after ASCT. Whereas CD4+ TCR diversity had risen significantly by C4D1, CD8+ TCR diversity had not.

A word on this clone: Its specificity is not known.

Using immunoSEQ multiplex PCR, the repertoire was profiled, and TCRdb retains in-frame clones only, with some absent. The profile covers roughly 14,000 clones, with around 84% appearing a single time and roughly 25% taken by the ten largest. From germline, CDR1 is SEHNR and CDR2 FQNEAQ (reference sequence). With 2 bases removed from V and 6 bases from J, the gap between germline ends came to 16 bases. The CDR3 has 15 residues. All trial patients relapsed after autologous stem cell transplantation. The sequence was obtained from a human donor with classical Hodgkin lymphoma. The specimen was peripheral blood mononuclear cells (PBMCs), collected at baseline. The chain recombines TRBV7-9 with TRBJ1-2; possible D gene TRBD1, 5 bases. The chain's CDR3 is CASSLSRGIKNGYTF. The CDR3 nucleotides are TGTGCCAGCAGCTTATCTCGGGGGATCAAGAATGGCTACACCTTC. Full variable domain (remainder filled in from reference TRBV7-9 and TRBJ1-2): DTGVSQNPRHKITKRGQNVTFRCDPISEHNRLYWYRQTLGQGPEFLTYFQNEAQLEKSRLLSDRFSAERPKGSFSTLEIQRTEQGDSAMYLCASSLSRGIKNGYTFGSGTRLTVV.